The sequence of this T cell receptor (beta chain) was determined in a study of blood T cell repertoires in COVID-19. Study-level background: PBMCs, B-cell-depleted T cells, or T cells were the source of the cDNA or gDNA that made up the material.

The CDR3 runs 14 residues. Germline loops: CDR1 SGHRS, CDR2 YFSETQ. The J segment lost 2 bases and the V segment lost 0 bases, leaving 1 base of the junction unmatched. Clones were sequenced by immunoSEQ multiplex PCR, and TCRdb holds only the in-frame ones, with some missing. The table has some 130,000 clones, 75% to 90% seen once; the top ten hold around 4.2%. In this sample, this clone turned up a few times. The chain carries TRBV5-1 and TRBJ1-2, with 7 bases matching TRBD1. This receptor was obtained from a man aged 55 to 69 with COVID-19, enrolled during active disease. Input material: peripheral blood. DNA for the CDR3: TGCGCCAGCAGCTTGGGGGGACAGAACTATGGCTACACCTTC. It encodes CASSLGGQNYGYTF.